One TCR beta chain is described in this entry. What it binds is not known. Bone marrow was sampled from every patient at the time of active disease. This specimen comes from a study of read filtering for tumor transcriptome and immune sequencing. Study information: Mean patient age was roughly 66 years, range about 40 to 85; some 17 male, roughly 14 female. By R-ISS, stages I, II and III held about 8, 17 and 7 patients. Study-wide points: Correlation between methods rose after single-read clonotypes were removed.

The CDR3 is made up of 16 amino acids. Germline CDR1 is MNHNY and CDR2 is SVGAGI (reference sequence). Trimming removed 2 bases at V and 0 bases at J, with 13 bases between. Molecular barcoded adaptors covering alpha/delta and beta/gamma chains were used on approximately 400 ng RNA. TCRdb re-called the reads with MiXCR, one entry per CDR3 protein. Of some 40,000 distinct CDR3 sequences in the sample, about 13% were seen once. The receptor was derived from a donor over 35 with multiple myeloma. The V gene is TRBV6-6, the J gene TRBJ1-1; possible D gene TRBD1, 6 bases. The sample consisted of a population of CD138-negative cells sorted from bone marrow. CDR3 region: CASSYDRRTMNTEAFF. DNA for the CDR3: TGTGCCAGCAGTTACGACAGGCGAACGATGAACACTGAAGCTTTCTTT.